This TCR beta chain stems from a study of blood T cell repertoires in COVID-19. Study context: T cells, B-cell-depleted T cells, or PBMCs provided the cDNA or gDNA that served as material.

Living in roughly 23 US areas, the participants were between roughly 18 and 89 years of age. The study counted Cohort 3 donors as recovered given two negative PCRs, clearance, or symptom resolution. This CDR3 has 19 residues. Germline V lookup: CDR1 MGHRA, CDR2 YSYEKL. V lost 0 bases to trimming and J lost 2 bases, with 22 bases between them. Sequenced by immunoSEQ multiplex PCR; TCRdb stores in-frame clones only, minus some. The table lists 150,000 to 200,000 clones, over 80% of them singletons, with around 13% in the top ten. This TCR was sampled from a woman aged 55-69 years who had recovered from COVID-19. The J gene is TRBJ2-5, the V gene TRBV4-1, with D possibly being TRBD1 (6 bases). Input material: PBMCs or T cells enriched from blood (not recorded which). Here the CDR3 DNA reads TGCGCCAGCAGCCAAGATTCGTTGGTCGGGACAAGCGGACAAGAGACCCAGTACTTC. This sequence encodes CASSQDSLVGTSGQETQYF.